This T cell receptor (beta chain) is drawn from a study of blood T cell repertoires in COVID-19. Sequencing was performed with immunoSEQ multiplex PCR; in TCRdb, only in-frame clones are kept and a portion is missing. The sample yields 250,000 to 350,000 clones, approximately 86% seen once. Seattle cases were enrolled at active infection and followed longitudinally. The sample taken for sequencing was peripheral blood. The sequence was collected from a human donor with COVID-19, enrolled during active disease. The donor label of this sample is uncertain.

The CDR3 DNA sequence: TGCGCCAGCAGACCGGTGGGTGGTAGCGGGAGCGCGAGCGGGGAGCTGTTTTTT. As protein: CASRPVGGSGSASGELFF. The chain joins TRBV5-1 to TRBJ2-2; 9 bases align to TRBD2. The CDR3 consists of 18 residues. Per germline, CDR1 SGHRS and CDR2 YFSETQ. The V segment lost 5 bases and the J segment 7 bases; nucleotides outside the gene matches: 18. Full variable domain (remainder filled in from reference TRBV5-1 and TRBJ2-2): KAGVTQTPRYLIKTRGQQVTLSCSPISGHRSVSWYQQTPGQGLQFLFEYFSETQRNKGNFPGRFSGRQFSNSRSEMNVSTLELGDSALYLCASRPVGGSGSASGELFFGEGSRLTVL.